This T cell receptor beta chain was sequenced during a study of cytomegalovirus exposure and HLA in healthy donors (dated by TCRdb to about 2017). About the study as a whole: According to an earlier analysis of around 600 of the donors, about 190 million T cells yielded 90 million to 130 million unique TCR beta sequences and around 300 Gb of sequence data. An early release covering about 600 HLA-typed donors comprised about 300 gigabases of sequencing data and approximately 80 million unique TCR sequences. Among the roughly 400 genotyped donors, about 83% belonged to the genetic ancestry cluster associated with self-reported Caucasian donors. The study aimed to test whether cataloging public T cell receptors could reveal signatures of past pathogen exposure. Using immunosequencing, the study profiled T cell repertoires from about 650 subjects and related those repertoires to cytomegalovirus serostatus. Along with the roughly 700-subject first cohort, a separate validation cohort of roughly 110 different subjects was used. To predict cytomegalovirus infection status, the study brought together high-throughput TCR immunosequencing, statistical association of individual TCRs with disease status, and machine learning. To study patterns of TCR occurrence, a later analysis re-analyzed previously published TCR beta repertoires from 600 to 750 donors and added high-resolution HLA genotyping. In the later analysis, no new phenotypic data were used to find candidate immune exposures; instead, reliance was placed on TCR beta sequences and their occurrence across donors. To decide whether each TCR beta V gene segment behaved as functional or pseudogenic, an earlier analysis of several hundred of the donors relied on high-throughput TCR beta sequencing. Donor age, sex, ethnicity and CMV serostatus were compiled alongside the repertoire data. A later genetic analysis used genome-wide SNP genotypes for about 60% of the roughly 700 donors, treating that subset as a discovery cohort. Every repertoire in the discovery cohort had been generated on one and the same sequencing platform. HLA typing covered class I and class II loci at four-digit resolution. The number of donors typed differed by locus, with roughly 620-630 for A, B, C, DRB1 and DQB1, more than 500 for DQA1, 606 for DPA1, and about 450 for DPB1. Roughly five DR-DQ haplotypes were treated as single units for association and clustering because of strong linkage in the cohort. Among approximately 370 genotyped donors of the cohort, an average of around 240,000 unique TCR beta nucleotide sequences was sequenced per donor, of which about 20% were non-productive. Here is what the overall study found, with its caveats: A group of highly shared sequence variants was considered likely to be a technical artifact of the sequencing pipeline. Across donors, most TCR sequences were observed very rarely, whereas some public TCRs were present in many individuals. Compared with the approximately 720-donor mean, donors in an Asian-associated ancestry cluster had fewer N-insertions in productive TCRs, according to a later genetic analysis. According to a later analysis, most CMV-associated TCR beta chains appeared to be HLA-restricted, and the HLA associations seemed to be driven largely by CMV exposure. A later analysis found that HLA-associated TCR beta chains were more clonally expanded and had lower generation probabilities than equally common non-associated chains. The 87-base-pair reads could not distinguish some IMGT-functional V segments, including TRBV6-2 and TRBV6-3, so those segments were excluded. V-gene and J-gene trimming of TCR beta chains was associated with a missense DCLRE1C variant in a later genetic analysis, and the association was replicated in an independent cohort. According to the authors, the approach could potentially be generalized to other disease states and immunological phenotypes. A further reported finding was that TCR beta sequences accurately predicted the HLA-A and HLA-B alleles for most subjects in the first cohort. In an earlier analysis of 587 of the donors, most TCR beta V segments appeared in productive rearrangements about 90% or about 30% of the time, broadly matching IMGT annotations. In this cohort, only TCR beta chains were sequenced, and detectable features were limited by the absence of alpha or paired-chain data. The classifier was reported to diagnose cytomegalovirus status with high specificity and sensitivity in both the original cohort and the validation cohort. HLA typing was unavailable for some donors at each locus, so association tests used only the typed subset. A later analysis found that TCR association rates varied across HLA loci, with DRB1 alleles showing the most associated TCRs and HLA-C alleles the fewest. Assigning TCR associations to individual alleles was difficult when HLA alleles, especially DR and DQ, strongly co-occurred. The presence/absence analyses assumed that sequencing depth was roughly uniform across donors, and that assumption may not be true. A few of the identified cytomegalovirus-associated TCR beta chains were confirmed in vitro to be specific for cytomegalovirus antigens. Specific HLA alleles were associated with 15,000 to 20,000 TCR beta sequences at a false discovery rate of 0.05 in a later analysis. Correlated functional status among segregating V segments might reflect linkage disequilibrium, but an unknown experimental factor could not be ruled out. For the cohort, immune exposure information was limited to CMV serostatus. According to a later analysis, parvovirus B19, influenza, CMV and Epstein-Barr virus appeared linked to several top co-occurrence clusters. Because counts were too low, seventeen rarely observed V segments, including chromosome 9 orphons, were left out of the earlier analysis of roughly 600 of the donors. A total of 150 to 200 TCR beta chains were listed by the study as associated with cytomegalovirus.

The CDR3 spans 16 residues, from the cysteine through the phenylalanine. Of all the DNA, just the CDR3 is kept, 48 bases in frame from base 1. CDR1 is given as SGDLS and CDR2 as YYNGEE, both from the germline V gene. From V the trimming removes 2 bases and from J it removes 2 bases, while the gene matches leave 7 bases of the junction unaccounted for. The cohort was made up of approximately 670 healthy bone marrow donors. At the time of sampling, all cohort members were nominally healthy, though unrecorded immune exposures were likely present. The donor tested CMV seronegative and was one of the 352 seronegative cohort members. A peripheral blood sample was provided by each donor, and peripheral blood mononuclear cells were used for TCR beta sequencing. The Qiagen DNeasy Blood Extraction Kit was used to extract genomic DNA from the blood cell samples. Turning to this clone: It has no known antigen specificity. No base-level quality is on record; no much larger clone is a single base apart.

Library method: the immunoSEQ multiplex PCR assay. A mixture of 60 forward primers for TCR Vbeta segments and 13 reverse primers for TCR Jbeta segments was used in the multiplex PCR. Amplification of the CDR3 region of rearranged TCR beta genes was performed with a multiplex PCR assay on genomic DNA. The Illumina HiSeq System was used to sequence the amplified TCR beta libraries as 87-base-pair reads. The study's own analysis went as follows. In a later analysis, tens of millions of unique TCR beta chains were counted across the roughly 670 repertoires, and about 10 million of these chains were shared by at least two donors. Raw reads were error-corrected and collapsed into unique sequences by a nearest-neighbor algorithm in which closely related sequences were merged to remove PCR and sequencing errors. Alignment of CDR3 sequences to IMGT reference sequences was used to assign V, D and J gene segments. For a sequence to be retained, a match of at least six nucleotides to both a V gene segment and a J gene segment was required. A rearrangement was called productive if the CDR3 had no stop codons and remained in frame with V and J, and every other rearrangement was called non-productive. CDR3 was defined according to IMGT convention as the region running from the second conserved V-encoded cysteine to the conserved J-encoded phenylalanine. Sequences without an unambiguous match to a single V gene segment were excluded from the earlier analysis of approximately 560 of the donors. An earlier analysis of 550 to 650 of the donors classified V segments as functional when productive rearrangements were above 56.7% and as segregating when the standard deviation between donors was above 5%. A statistical classification framework was developed to diagnose cytomegalovirus status using the catalog of TCR beta chain sequences. In a later analysis, V and J genes were assigned by comparing TCR nucleotide sequences against IMGT/GENE-DB human TR gene sequences. In a later analysis, CDR3 sequences and most-parsimonious VDJ recombination scenarios were assigned using the TCRdist pipeline. In a later analysis, each TCR beta chain was defined by its CDR3 amino acid sequence together with its V-gene family, and reads without a unique V-gene family were excluded. A later analysis removed 592 highly shared, low-generation-probability nucleotide sequences to deal with suspected cross-contamination and a sequencing artifact. For each public chain, a later analysis derived a clonal expansion index from normalized ranks of inferred template counts within each repertoire. In a later analysis, generation probabilities were computed using a VDJ recombination model fitted to out-of-frame rearrangements, and the results were checked against IGoR. Hypergeometric tests were used in a later analysis to score TCR-TCR, TCR-HLA and TCR-CMV co-occurrence, with a repertoire-size bias correction applied to the TCR pairs. To estimate false discovery rates, a later analysis permuted the HLA or CMV assignments 20 times. In a later analysis, co-occurring TCRs were grouped with DBSCAN, and TCRdist sequence similarity was added when clustering was performed within HLA-allele-positive subsets. For co-occurrence clustering, repertoires with fewer than 30,000 or more than 120,000 public chains were excluded, along with about five repertoires with anomalous nucleotide sharing. TCRdb took over this immuneACCESS table, retaining in-frame rearrangements with V and J assigned. Such tables are incomplete; in checked studies, under half of the missing clones stem from an unresolved V gene, and the remainder is unexplained. The V and J calls and clone size were taken over from that table, and D and trimming were inferred from the DNA. Recorded for this sample are some 180,000 clones; about four fifths of them occurred a single time. The top ten constitute approximately 2.9% of the sample.

The TCR was taken from a female donor in good health and CMV-seronegative. The rearranged chain carries TRBV9 and TRBJ1-3, and 7 bases in between align with TRBD1. Material for sequencing was PBMCs. The CDR3 sequence is CASSVGVRGTGNTIYF. The DNA is as follows: TGTGCCAGCAGCGTGGGGGTCAGGGGGACTGGAAACACCATATATTTT.